This T cell receptor (beta chain) stems from a study of blood T cell repertoires in COVID-19. Study overall: The United States, Italy and Spain supplied acute and convalescent COVID-19 samples. The cDNA or gDNA used as material had been derived from T cells, B-cell-depleted T cells, or PBMCs.

V dropped 4 bases and J dropped 4 bases, with 16 bases sitting between them. The CDR3 length is 15 residues. Germline V gives CDR1 LGHDT, CDR2 YNNKEL (reference sequence). How the authors handled the data: Scientists estimated how many nucleated cells there were by amplifying reference gene primers. The table came from immunoSEQ multiplex PCR; TCRdb's copy has only in-frame clones and leaves some out. The V and J calls and clone size were taken over from that table, and D and trimming were inferred from the DNA. The top ten clones hold roughly 9.7% of a sample with about 130,000 clones, approximately 80% of them seen once.

The rearrangement uses TRBV3-1 (or the pseudogene TRBV3-2) and TRBJ1-1; possibly TRBD1 for D (6 bases). Material for sequencing was peripheral blood. The TCR sequence derives from a man aged 55 to 70 who had recovered from COVID-19. The CDR3 bases are TGTGCCAGCAGCCTCCCACAGGGCCAGAGCACTGAAGCTTTCTTT. This codes for CASSLPQGQSTEAFF.